These 20 T cell receptor beta chains came from one sample sequenced in a study of T cells in localized non-small cell lung cancer. TCRdb's table, derived via immunoSEQ multiplex PCR, lists solely in-frame clones and lacks some. The sample carries some 5,800 clones, less than 25% recorded once. Source: lung tumor tissue, taken before any cancer treatment. The receptors were gathered from a female donor of 60 years or more with stage I lung adenocarcinoma.

This clone was counted ten times or more. The V call is TRBV11-3, the J call TRBJ2-2, with TRBD2 identical over 12 bases. The CDR3 has 17 amino acids. Per germline, CDR1 SGHNT and CDR2 YENEEA. Trimming at V came to 5 bases and at J to 5 bases, leaving 9 bases not matched to a gene. Here the CDR3 reads CASSPDGTSGLTGELFF. CDR3 nucleotides: TGTGCCAGCAGCCCTGATGGGACTAGCGGGTTAACCGGGGAGCTGTTTTTT.

This clone was picked up a small number of times. V usage is TRBV12-2 and J usage is TRBJ2-3; no check of the table's D call, TRBD2, against the DNA was made. TRBV12-2 is recorded as a pseudogene. CDR3 length equals 16 residues. This chain's CDR3 is CAGQSIGAGGVGTQYF. The CDR3 nucleotides are TGTGCCGGACAATCTATTGGAGCGGGAGGGGTCGGTACGCAGTATTTT.

This clone is labeled as medium-sized (0.01 to 0.1%). J is TRBJ2-6 and V is TRBV11-3; the match to TRBD2 covers 8 bases. Germline V gene data show CDR1 as SGHNT and CDR2 as YENEEA. Trimming took 5 bases from V and 0 from J; bases not matched to a gene: 9. The CDR3 consists of 18 residues. CDR3 loop: CASSQGLARSSGANVLTF. CDR3 in DNA: TGTGCCAGCAGCCAAGGACTAGCCCGCAGCTCTGGGGCCAACGTCCTGACTTTC.

This clone appeared a few times. The V call is TRBV11-3, the J call TRBJ1-2; D remains unclear. Deletions cut 5 bases from V and 7 bases from J, with 23 bases between. CDR1 is SGHNT, CDR2 YENEEA, per germline. This CDR3 contains 16 residues. The CDR3 region is CASSLLGGGPYGGYTF. The CDR3 DNA reads as TGTGCCAGCAGCCTCCTAGGAGGCGGACCCTATGGTGGCTACACCTTC.

By sample share, this clone is large. The V gene is TRBV30, the J gene TRBJ1-1, with TRBD1 as a possible D gene (5 bases). The V and J ends lost 4 bases and 5 bases respectively, with 17 bases between them. Germline CDR1 and CDR2: GTSNPN and SVGIG (reference sequence). The length of the CDR3 is 14 residues. The CDR3 DNA follows: TGTGCCTGGACCGCCTGGGGCGTAGGGACTGAAGCTTTCTTT. Translation gives CAWTAWGVGTEAFF.

A few counts support this clone. This chain uses TRBV11-3 with TRBJ1-3; D possibly corresponds to TRBD1 (5 bases). CDR3 length: 19 amino acids. Germline V CDR1 and CDR2: SGHNT, YENEEA. V was shortened by 5 bases and J by 0 bases, with 23 bases between the two germline ends. CDR3 amino acids: CASSRRATQDSSSGNTIYF. The CDR3 DNA reads TGTGCCAGCAGCAGAAGGGCTACACAGGATTCAAGCTCTGGAAACACCATATATTTT.

This clone was counted a few times. The chain combines TRBV28 with TRBJ2-3; 10 bases map to TRBD1. The CDR3 covers 16 residues. The trim removed 2 bases at V and 2 bases at J, leaving 4 bases unmatched. Looked up from germline, CDR1 is MDHEN and CDR2 is SYDVKM. In DNA, the CDR3 is TGTGCCAGCAGTTTAGGGACAGGGGCCCCCACAGATACGCAGTATTTT. Translation gives CASSLGTGAPTDTQYF.

This chain uses TRBV29-1 with TRBJ2-5; TRBD1 matches at 11 bases. This CDR3 is 12 amino acids long. Germline V gene sequence: CDR1 SQVTM, CDR2 ANQGSEA. Trimming at V came to 7 bases and at J to 4 bases, leaving 2 bases not matched to a gene. CDR3 sequence reads: CSGGQGVETQYF. In DNA form, the CDR3 reads TGCAGCGGGGGACAGGGGGTAGAGACCCAGTACTTC. The variable domain in full, completed from reference TRBV29-1 and TRBJ2-5, reads SAVISQKPSRDICQRGTSLTIQCQVDSQVTMMFWYRQQPGQSLTLIATANQGSEATYESGFVIDKFPISRPNLTFSTLTVSNMSPEDSSIYLCSGGQGVETQYFGPGTRLLVL.

The chain recombines TRBV6-8 with TRBJ1-1, with D possibly TRBD1 on 5 matching bases. The CDR3 extends over 13 amino acids. Germline assignment: CDR1 MNHGY and CDR2 SAAAGT. V lost 10 bases and J lost 3, with 15 bases in between. The CDR3: CAISVGEDTEAFF. CDR3 DNA sequence: TGTGCCATCAGCGTGGGGGAGGACACTGAAGCTTTCTTT.

In its sample, this clone ranks as large. The genes are TRBV6-8 and TRBJ1-1, with D unclear. The CDR3 extends over 12 amino acids. Germline CDR1 MNHGY, CDR2 SAAAGT. The V end lost 5 bases, the J end lost 5 bases, and 9 bases lay between the germline ends. The CDR3 DNA sequence: TGTGCCAGCAGTACTTTCGGTACTGAAGCTTTCTTT. Residues: CASSTFGTEAFF.

This clone was counted only a few times. The chain joins TRBV6-9 to TRBJ2-1, with D unresolved. This CDR3 has 11 amino acids. The germline gives CDR1 MNHGY, CDR2 SVAAGI. Trimming pared 7 bases from V and 4 bases from J, leaving 5 bases between. The CDR3 nucleotides are TGTGCCAGCAACCGTTACAATGAGCAGTTCTTC. Amino acid sequence: CASNRYNEQFF.

This clone has at least ten counts. The rearrangement links TRBV11-3 to TRBJ2-4; D gene uncertain. The germline gives CDR1 SGHNT, CDR2 YENEEA. CDR3 length: 14 residues. V dropped 7 bases and J dropped 0 bases, with 10 bases sitting between them. The CDR3 reads CASNRPEAKNIQYF. CDR3 nucleotide sequence: TGTGCCAGCAACCGACCCGAAGCCAAAAACATTCAGTACTTC.

This rearrangement joins TRBV5-1 to TRBJ2-1; TRBD2 might be the D (7 bases). The CDR3 covers 16 residues. V dropped 4 bases and J dropped 3 bases, with 17 bases sitting between them. The V gene's germline CDR1 is SGHRS and CDR2 YFSETQ. CDR3 sequence (DNA): TGCGCCAGCAGCGGGCGTGGGGGGGCCTTCTACAATGAGCAGTTCTTC. This gives the protein CASSGRGGAFYNEQFF.

The rearrangement uses TRBV28 and TRBJ2-2, with 7 positions matching TRBD1. This CDR3 is built from 16 residues. The germline V gene has CDR1 MDHEN and CDR2 SYDVKM. Trimming cost V 5 bases and J 0 bases; bases outside gene matches: 6. The CDR3 DNA follows: TGTGCCAGCAGTCAATTCCAGGGGGCGAACACCGGGGAGCTGTTTTTT. Translation: CASSQFQGANTGELFF.

The chain couples TRBV11-3 to TRBJ2-2; D is possibly TRBD1 (5 bases). V was cut by 6 bases and J by 4 bases, with 15 bases left in between. CDR1 is SGHNT, CDR2 YENEEA, per germline. The CDR3 covers 15 residues. The DNA for the CDR3 is TGTGCCAGCAGTTCTGTTTGGGGCGGCACCGGGGAGCTGTTTTTT. Translating it yields CASSSVWGGTGELFF.

This clone is deemed medium-sized. The rearrangement joins TRBV28 to TRBJ2-1; 7 bases align to TRBD2. V shed 5 bases and J 10 bases; nucleotides not matched to a gene: 14. Germline V gene lookup returns CDR1 MDHEN and CDR2 SYDVKM. This CDR3 comprises 15 residues. CDR3 amino acids: CASSPTAGAIGEQFF. In DNA, the CDR3 is TGTGCCAGCAGTCCCACTGCGGGAGCCATAGGGGAGCAGTTCTTC.

The J gene is TRBJ2-2, the V gene TRBV5-1; 8 nucleotides align to TRBD1. Germline assignment: CDR1 SGHRS and CDR2 YFSETQ. The CDR3 extends over 14 amino acids. J lost 7 bases, V lost 4 bases, and 6 bases had no gene match. CDR3 loop: CASSTQTGDGELFF. In nucleotides, the CDR3 is TGCGCCAGCAGCACCCAGACAGGGGACGGGGAGCTGTTTTTT. Filled out from reference TRBV5-1 and TRBJ2-2, the complete variable domain reads KAGVTQTPRYLIKTRGQQVTLSCSPISGHRSVSWYQQTPGQGLQFLFEYFSETQRNKGNFPGRFSGRQFSNSRSEMNVSTLELGDSALYLCASSTQTGDGELFFGEGSRLTVL.

V gene TRBV12-5 combines with J gene TRBJ2-3, with D perhaps assigned TRBD1 or TRBD2 (5 bases each). V was shortened by 5 bases and J by 2 bases, with 17 bases between the two germline ends. Germline V CDR1 and CDR2: LGHNT, FRNRAP. This CDR3 contains 16 residues. The CDR3 coding sequence is TGTGCTAGTGGTCCACTCACTAGGGGATACACAGATACGCAGTATTTT. This gives the protein CASGPLTRGYTDTQYF.

The rearrangement joins TRBV28 to TRBJ2-1; 8 positions match TRBD1. V was clipped by 3 bases and J by 9 bases; unmatched bases: 13. The CDR3 runs 16 residues. CDR1 and CDR2 (germline): MDHEN, SYDVKM. DNA of the CDR3: TGTGCCAGCAGTTTCCCCGGGACAGGAAGGGTACTTGAGCAGTTCTTC. Translating gives CASSFPGTGRVLEQFF. Filled out from reference TRBV28 and TRBJ2-1, the complete variable domain reads DVKVTQSSRYLVKRTGEKVFLECVQDMDHENMFWYRQDPGLGLRLIYFSYDVKMKEKGDIPEGYSVSREKKERFSLILESASTNQTSMYLCASSFPGTGRVLEQFFGPGTRLTVL.

The V call is TRBV11-3, the J call TRBJ1-4; 9 bases fit TRBD1. The CDR3 length is 15 residues. Germline lookup yields CDR1 SGHNT and CDR2 YENEEA. Trimming removed 2 bases from V and 7 bases from J; junction bases left unmatched: 5. The CDR3 region is CASSLSGTGLEKLFF. As DNA, the CDR3 is TGTGCCAGCAGCTTATCGGGGACAGGGCTTGAAAAACTGTTTTTT.